The present T cell receptor beta chain was sequenced within a study of a mutant IDH1 vaccine in newly diagnosed glioma. Background on the study: Treated patients, averaging roughly 40 years, were around 62% male and approximately 38% female. Previous care, which was radiotherapy, temozolomide, or both, most often involved both. General study results and limits: Vaccine-induced immune responses occurred in approximately 93% of patients.

Sequencing used immunoSEQ multiplex PCR; TCRdb keeps in-frame clones, though not all of them. The table shows under 65,000 clones, with approximately 81% occurring only once. This clone came up a few times. Its specificity is unknown. Time point meaning: baseline, week 1 (first vaccination visit). Sample treatment: pre-vaccination baseline after standard-of-care therapy. This sample comprised PBMCs, obtained from a glioma patient treated with radiotherapy, temozolomide or both. The origin of this receptor is a man in his late teens or twenties with glioma.

The DNA for the CDR3 is TGTGCCAGCAGCCTAACAGGGAACACTGAAGCTTTCTTT. Residues: CASSLTGNTEAFF. The chain employs TRBV27 and TRBJ1-1, with D tentatively TRBD1 (5 bases). The V end was cut by 6 bases, the J end by 1 base, with 9 bases between. The CDR3 runs 13 residues. Germline CDR1 MNHEY, CDR2 SMNVEV (reference sequence).